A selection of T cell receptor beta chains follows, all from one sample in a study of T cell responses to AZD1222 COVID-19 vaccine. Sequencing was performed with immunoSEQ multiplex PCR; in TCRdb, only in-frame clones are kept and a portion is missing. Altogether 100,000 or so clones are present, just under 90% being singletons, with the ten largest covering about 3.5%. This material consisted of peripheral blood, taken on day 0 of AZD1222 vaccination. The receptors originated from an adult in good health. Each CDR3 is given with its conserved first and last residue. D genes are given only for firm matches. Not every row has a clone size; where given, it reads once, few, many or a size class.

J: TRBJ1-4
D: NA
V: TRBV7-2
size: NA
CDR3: CASSTRRGEKLFF
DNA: TGTGCCAGCAGCACTCGGCGGGGTGAAAAACTGTTTTTT

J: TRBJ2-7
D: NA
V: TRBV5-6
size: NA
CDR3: CASSRPGPSYEQYF
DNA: TGTGCCAGCAGCCGGCCCGGACCCTCCTACGAGCAGTACTTC

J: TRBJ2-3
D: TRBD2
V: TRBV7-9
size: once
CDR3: CASSPRLAGGPDTQYF
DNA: TGTGCCAGCAGCCCCAGGCTAGCGGGGGGGCCAGATACGCAGTATTTT

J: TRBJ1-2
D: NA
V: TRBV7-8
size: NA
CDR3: CASSPGRNFYGYTF
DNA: TGTGCCAGCAGCCCAGGACGCAACTTCTATGGCTACACCTTC

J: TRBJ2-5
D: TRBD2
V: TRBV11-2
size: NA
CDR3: CASSLAGGGTKETQYF
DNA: TGTGCCAGCAGCTTAGCCGGCGGGGGGACTAAAGAGACCCAGTACTTC

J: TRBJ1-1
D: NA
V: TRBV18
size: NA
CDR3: CASSPRQEAFF
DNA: TGTGCCAGCTCACCAAGGCAGGAAGCTTTCTTT

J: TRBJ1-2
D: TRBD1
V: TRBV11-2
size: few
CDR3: CASSPGDRGLLLLGYTF
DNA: TGTGCCAGCAGCCCTGGGGACAGGGGGCTACTTCTACTTGGCTACACCTTC

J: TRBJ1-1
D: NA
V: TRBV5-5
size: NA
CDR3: CASSLMGNTEAFF
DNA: TGTGCCAGCAGCTTGATGGGGAACACTGAAGCTTTCTTT

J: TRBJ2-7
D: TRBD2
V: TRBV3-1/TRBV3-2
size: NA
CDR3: CASSPGLAGGPYEQYF
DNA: TGTGCCAGCAGCCCGGGACTAGCGGGGGGGCCCTACGAGCAGTACTTC

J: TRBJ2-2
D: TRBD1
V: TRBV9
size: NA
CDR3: CASSPDRVSSGELFF
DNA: TGTGCCAGCAGCCCGGACAGGGTCTCGTCCGGGGAGCTGTTTTTT

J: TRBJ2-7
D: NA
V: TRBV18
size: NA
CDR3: CASSPAQSAQYF
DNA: TGTGCCAGCTCACCAGCCCAGAGCGCGCAGTACTTC

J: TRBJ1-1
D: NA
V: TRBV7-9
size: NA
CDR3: CASRLQVLGNTEAFF
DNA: TGTGCCAGTAGACTACAGGTATTAGGGAACACTGAAGCTTTCTTT

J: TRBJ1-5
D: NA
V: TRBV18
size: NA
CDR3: CASSGGALDQPQHF
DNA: TGTGCCAGCTCGGGCGGGGCGTTAGATCAGCCCCAGCATTTT

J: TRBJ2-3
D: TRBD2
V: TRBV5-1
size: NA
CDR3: CASSLVASGGVDTQYF
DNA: TGCGCCAGCAGCTTGGTTGCCAGCGGGGGGGTGGATACGCAGTATTTT

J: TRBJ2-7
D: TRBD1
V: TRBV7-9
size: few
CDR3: CASRPPGQGYEQYF
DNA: TGTGCCAGCAGGCCCCCAGGACAGGGGTACGAGCAGTACTTC

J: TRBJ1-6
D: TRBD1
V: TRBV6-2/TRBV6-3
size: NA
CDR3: CASSYSRGLGSPLHF
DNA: TGTGCCAGCAGTTACAGCAGGGGGCTTGGTTCACCCCTCCACTTT

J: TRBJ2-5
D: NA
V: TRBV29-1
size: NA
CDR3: CSFWVQETQYF
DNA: TGCAGCTTCTGGGTTCAAGAGACCCAGTACTTC

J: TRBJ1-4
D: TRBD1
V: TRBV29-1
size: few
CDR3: CSVGGTGSLDEKLFF
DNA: TGCAGCGTGGGAGGGACAGGGTCGCTCGATGAAAAACTGTTTTTT

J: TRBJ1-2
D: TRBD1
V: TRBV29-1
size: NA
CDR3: CSVGMTGNYGYTF
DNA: TGCAGCGTCGGGATGACAGGGAACTATGGCTACACCTTC

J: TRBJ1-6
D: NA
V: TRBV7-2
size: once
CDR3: CASSLDPRSPLHF
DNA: TGTGCCAGCAGCCTAGACCCCAGGTCACCCCTCCACTTT

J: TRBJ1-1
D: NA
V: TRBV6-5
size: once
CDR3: CASRARGMNTEAFF
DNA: TGTGCCAGCAGGGCACGGGGAATGAACACTGAAGCTTTCTTT

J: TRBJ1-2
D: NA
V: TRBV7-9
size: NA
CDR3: CASSRIQGRNYGYTF
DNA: TGTGCCAGCAGCCGGATACAGGGTCGAAACTATGGCTACACCTTC

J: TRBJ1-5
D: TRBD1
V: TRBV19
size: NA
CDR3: CASTKDRVGNQPQHF
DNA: TGTGCCAGTACCAAGGACAGGGTGGGCAATCAGCCCCAGCATTTT

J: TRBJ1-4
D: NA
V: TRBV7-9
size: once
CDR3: CASSLTAGTNEKLFF
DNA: TGTGCCAGCAGCTTGACAGCAGGAACTAATGAAAAACTGTTTTTT

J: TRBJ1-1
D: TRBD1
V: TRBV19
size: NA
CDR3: CASRTGENTEAFF
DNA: TGTGCCAGTAGGACAGGGGAAAACACTGAAGCTTTCTTT

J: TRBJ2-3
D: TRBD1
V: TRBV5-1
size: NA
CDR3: CASSGGQVITDTQYF
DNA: TGCGCCAGCAGCGGGGGACAGGTAATCACAGATACGCAGTATTTT

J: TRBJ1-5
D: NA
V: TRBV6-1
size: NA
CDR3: CASSEGFLGVQPQHF
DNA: TGTGCCAGCAGTGAGGGTTTTCTCGGCGTTCAGCCCCAGCATTTT

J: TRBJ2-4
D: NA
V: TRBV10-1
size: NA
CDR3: CASSEVAENIQYF
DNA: TGCGCCAGCAGTGAGGTTGCAGAAAACATTCAGTACTTC

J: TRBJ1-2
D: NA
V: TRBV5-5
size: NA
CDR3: CASSLGTIGYTF
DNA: TGTGCCAGCAGCTTGGGCACCATTGGCTACACCTTC

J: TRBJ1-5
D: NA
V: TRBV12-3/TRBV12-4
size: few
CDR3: CASRYTENQPQHF
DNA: TGTGCCAGCAGGTATACAGAGAATCAGCCCCAGCATTTT

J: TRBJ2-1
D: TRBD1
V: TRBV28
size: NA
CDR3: CASSSPVPGQLNEQFF
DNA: TGTGCCAGCAGTTCGCCAGTACCGGGACAGCTTAATGAGCAGTTCTTC

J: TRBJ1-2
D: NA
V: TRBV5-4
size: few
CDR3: CASSLVAGFNYGYTF
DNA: TGTGCCAGCAGCTTGGTAGCCGGTTTTAACTATGGCTACACCTTC

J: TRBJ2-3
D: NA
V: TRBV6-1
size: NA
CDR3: CASSEGVYGTDTQYF
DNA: TGTGCCAGCAGTGAAGGTGTCTATGGCACAGATACGCAGTATTTT

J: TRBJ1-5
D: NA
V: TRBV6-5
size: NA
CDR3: CASSRDGRPQPQHF
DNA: TGTGCCAGCAGTAGGGACGGCCGCCCTCAGCCCCAGCATTTT

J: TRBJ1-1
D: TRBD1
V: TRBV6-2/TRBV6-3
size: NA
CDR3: CASSYGTRGAGTEAFF
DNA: TGTGCCAGCAGTTACGGAACCAGGGGGGCGGGCACTGAAGCTTTCTTT

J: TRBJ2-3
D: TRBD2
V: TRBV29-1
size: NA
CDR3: CSVEGGLAGTDTQYF
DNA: TGCAGCGTTGAAGGGGGACTAGCTGGCACAGATACGCAGTATTTT

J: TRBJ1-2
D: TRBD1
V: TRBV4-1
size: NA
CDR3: CASRNYRGSDGYTF
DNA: TGCGCCAGCAGAAATTACAGGGGGTCCGATGGCTACACCTTC

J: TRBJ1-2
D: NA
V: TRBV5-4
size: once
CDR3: CASSLGGTNYGYTF
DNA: TGTGCCAGCAGCTTGGGGGGGACGAACTATGGCTACACCTTC

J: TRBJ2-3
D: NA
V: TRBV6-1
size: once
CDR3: CASSDRAGGTDTQYF
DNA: TGTGCCAGCAGTGACCGGGCAGGGGGCACAGATACGCAGTATTTT

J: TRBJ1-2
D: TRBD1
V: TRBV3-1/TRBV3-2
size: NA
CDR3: CASSQYRDRGFRYGYTF
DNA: TGTGCCAGCAGCCAGTACCGGGACAGGGGATTTCGCTATGGCTACACCTTC

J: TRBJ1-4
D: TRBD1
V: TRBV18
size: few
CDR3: CASSPTGTGGEKLFF
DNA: TGTGCCAGCTCACCGACCGGGACAGGGGGCGAAAAACTGTTTTTT

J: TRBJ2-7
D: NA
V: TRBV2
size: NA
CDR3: CASSDEGVRYF
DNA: TGTGCCAGCAGTGATGAGGGGGTACGGTACTTC

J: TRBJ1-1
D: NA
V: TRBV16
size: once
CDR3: CASSRSQGGLTEAFF
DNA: TGTGCCAGCAGCCGTTCACAGGGAGGCCTCACTGAAGCTTTCTTT

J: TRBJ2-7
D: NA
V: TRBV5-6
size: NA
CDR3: CASSVATGPYEQYF
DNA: TGTGCCAGCAGCGTGGCGACAGGCCCCTACGAGCAGTACTTC

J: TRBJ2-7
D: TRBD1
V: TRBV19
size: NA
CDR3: CASSAGQAYEQYF
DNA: TGTGCCAGTAGTGCCGGACAGGCTTACGAGCAGTACTTC

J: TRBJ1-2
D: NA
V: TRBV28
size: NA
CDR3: CASSPLGLANYGYTF
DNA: TGTGCCAGCAGTCCTCTAGGACTGGCTAACTATGGCTACACCTTC

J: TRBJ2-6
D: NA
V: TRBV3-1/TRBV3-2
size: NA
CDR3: CASSQHTGPISGANVLTF
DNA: TGTGCCAGCAGCCAGCACACGGGACCAATCTCTGGGGCCAACGTCCTGACTTTC

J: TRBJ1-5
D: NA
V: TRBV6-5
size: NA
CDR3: CASSYAIGQPQHF
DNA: TGTGCCAGCAGTTACGCGATAGGTCAGCCCCAGCATTTT

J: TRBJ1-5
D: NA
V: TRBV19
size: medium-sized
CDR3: CASSIVRGHHQPQHF
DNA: TGTGCCAGTAGTATAGTCAGGGGACATCATCAGCCCCAGCATTTT

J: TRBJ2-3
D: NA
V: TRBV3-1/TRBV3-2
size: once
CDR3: CASSSTADTQYF
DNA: TGTGCCAGCAGCTCCACTGCAGATACGCAGTATTTT

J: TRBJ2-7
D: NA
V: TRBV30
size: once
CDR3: CAWSPQGYEQYF
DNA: TGTGCCTGGAGCCCTCAGGGATACGAGCAGTACTTC

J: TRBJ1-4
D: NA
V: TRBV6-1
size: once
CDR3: CASSEGEGLGEKLFF
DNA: TGTGCCAGCAGTGAGGGTGAGGGATTGGGGGAAAAACTGTTTTTT

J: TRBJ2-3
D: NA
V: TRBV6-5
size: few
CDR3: CASSPGHDTQYF
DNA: TGTGCCAGCAGCCCGGGGCATGATACGCAGTATTTT

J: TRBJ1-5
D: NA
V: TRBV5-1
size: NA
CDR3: CASSREAGIGGPQHF
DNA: TGCGCCAGCAGCAGGGAAGCCGGGATTGGGGGGCCCCAGCATTTT

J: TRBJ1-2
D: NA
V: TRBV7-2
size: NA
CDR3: CASGKPGRMGGYTF
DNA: TGTGCCAGCGGCAAACCGGGAAGGATGGGTGGCTACACCTTC

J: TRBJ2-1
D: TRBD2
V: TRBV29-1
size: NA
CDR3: CSVEDRVSGAYNEQFF
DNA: TGCAGCGTTGAAGATCGGGTTAGCGGGGCCTACAATGAGCAGTTCTTC

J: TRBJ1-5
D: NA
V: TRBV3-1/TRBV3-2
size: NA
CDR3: CASSQDHGAQNQPQHF
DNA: TGTGCCAGCAGCCAAGATCATGGGGCACAAAATCAGCCCCAGCATTTT

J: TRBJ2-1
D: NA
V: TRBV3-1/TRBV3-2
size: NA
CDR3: CASSQASYNEQFF
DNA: TGTGCCAGCAGCCAAGCGTCCTACAATGAGCAGTTCTTC